Detailed here is one T cell receptor beta chain. What it binds is not known. Researchers isolated at least 6.5 million PBMCs per sample. The CDR3 is 12 residues long. Losses at the gene ends were 6 bases for V and 8 bases for J; bases not matched to a gene: 6. The data originate from a study of blood T cells in healthy people across ages. Combining a sample-barcoded 5' primer with a J-beta primer mix, a second PCR ran for 7 to 11 cycles. Each cDNA molecule carried a tag from a template-switch adaptor that contained 12 random nucleotides. TCRdb re-analysed the 5' RACE reads in MiXCR, keeping a single row per CDR3 protein. The sample carries under 800,000 distinct CDR3 sequences, more than 40% recorded once. Study-level points and caveats: Higher diversity, along with more naive CD4+ cells, distinguished long-lived donors from aged donors. Donor CMV status, an unknown factor, possibly confounded changes in expanded clonotypes.

The sequenced sample was blood. This clonotype was obtained from a woman aged 60 to 75 in good health. The V and J genes are TRBV12-3 or TRBV12-4 and TRBJ1-2; 7 bases are a match to TRBD1. The CDR3 DNA follows: TGTGCCAGCAGGCGACAGGGTTGGGGCTACACCTTC. Its translation: CASRRQGWGYTF.